This T cell receptor (beta chain) was sequenced for a study of T cells in Graves' hyperthyroidism and ophthalmopathy. Overall study results and limits: Expanded thyroid clonotypes (above 0.001) were mostly also found in blood. A 13 V-J model separated ophthalmopathy from stable hyperthyroidism. Ophthalmopathy onset followed model prediction by a median roughly six months.

Cells are PBMCs isolated from 10 ml of fresh blood. Template material for amplifying TCR beta CDR3 regions consisted of RNA transcripts. The HTBI primer set was used in a first-round RT-PCR of the TCR CDR3. TCRdb independently ran MiXCR on the multiplex PCR reads; one entry per CDR3 protein. The repertoire holds roughly 600,000 distinct CDR3 sequences, with roughly 15% as singletons. The table lists this clonotype with many counts. Its antigen is as yet unknown. Trimming took off 5 bases at V and 4 bases at J, with 17 bases between the two ends. Germline lookup yields CDR1 MDHEN and CDR2 SYDVKM. This CDR3 is 15 amino acids long.

This receptor was identified in a woman in her forties or fifties with Graves' ophthalmopathy. The sample taken for sequencing was blood. The chain uses TRBV28 and TRBJ1-1; a weak D match, TRBD1 (6 bases). DNA of the CDR3: TGTGCCAGCAGTCTACCCTCGACAGGTAGCACTGAAGCTTTCTTT. Its protein is CASSLPSTGSTEAFF.